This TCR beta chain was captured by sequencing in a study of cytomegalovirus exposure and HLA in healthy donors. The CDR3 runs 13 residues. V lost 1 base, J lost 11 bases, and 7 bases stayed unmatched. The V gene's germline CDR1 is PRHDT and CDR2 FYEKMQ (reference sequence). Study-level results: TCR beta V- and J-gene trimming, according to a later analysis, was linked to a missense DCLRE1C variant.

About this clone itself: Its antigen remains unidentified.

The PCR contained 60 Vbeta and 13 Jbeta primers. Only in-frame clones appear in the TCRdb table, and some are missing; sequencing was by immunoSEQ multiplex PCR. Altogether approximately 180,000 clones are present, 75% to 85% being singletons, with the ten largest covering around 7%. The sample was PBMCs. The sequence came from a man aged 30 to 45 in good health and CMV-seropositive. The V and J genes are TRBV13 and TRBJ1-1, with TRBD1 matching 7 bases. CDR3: CASSLDSGTDAFF. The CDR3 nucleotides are TGTGCCAGCAGCTTAGATTCCGGGACAGACGCTTTCTTT.